This T cell receptor beta chain was sequenced in a study of human T cells and chemical hapten exposure (dated by TCRdb to the early 2020s). Looking at the study overall: For sensitization, 2% DPC in acetone was applied to a 2 cm by 2 cm area of upper inner arm skin. Peripheral blood TCR repertoire changes were tracked in vivo in alopecia patients during primary and secondary sensitization to the hapten diphenylcyclopropenone (DPC). The patient cohort, mostly female, included alopecia areata with under or over 50% scalp involvement, alopecia totalis and alopecia universalis. Libraries were pooled for sequencing, and variation in per-sample TCR yields was attributed mainly to small differences in library volumes within the pool. Patient blood was sampled pre-sensitization (week 0) and at 2, 6 and about 24 weeks after DPC sensitization. Patients additionally received weekly therapeutic DPC doses to the scalp throughout the approximately 25-week study period. Patch testing was performed on the upper back with Finn chambers containing 0.01% DPC, and the patch tests were scored after 6 days according to International Contact Dermatitis Research Group standards. Around 29 alopecia patients provided blood for TCR sequencing at one to four time points (pre-sensitization, 2, 6 and 24 weeks).

Receptor libraries were prepared by RACE. The sample was run on a NextSeq 500. During library preparation, unique molecular identifiers were attached to individual cDNA molecules so that TCRs could be counted in a quantitative, reproducible way. Each blood RNA sample was used to sequence both TCR alpha and TCR beta chains. The source study handled its data this way. A median of roughly 99,000 TCRs per sample was observed, with a range of about 20,000 to 690,600. The Decombinator software suite was used to annotate the V, J and CDR3 of the TCR reads. For the PS versus PT1 abundance plots, all samples were subsampled to the same number of TCRs (28,000). TCRs were defined as expanded if absent before sensitization and observed at least eight times at the 2-week time point. TCRdb reprocessed the public reads (quality trimming at Q25 with fastp, clone calling with MiXCR) and kept in-frame beta chains. Rows are unified per CDR3 protein, each entry keeping the most common DNA and genes. These V and J calls derive from TCRdb rather than the authors' analysis. Counted in this sample were 80,000 to 100,000 distinct CDR3 sequences; around 10% of them appeared once. The biggest ten clones account for 3.6% of the sample.

Study-wide findings and limitations: Patch test score was positively correlated with the number of PT1 expanded TCRs, with significance at thresholds 8, 16 and 32 but not at 4. DPC sensitization did not change the number of TCRs with a frequency above 1 in 1000, and there was no evidence of changes in global repertoire structure. All patients had alopecia, a presumed autoimmune disease, so their immune response might differ from that of healthy individuals. Repeated subsampling changed both the strength of the expansion versus patch-test correlation and the threshold at which the correlation became significant. Compared with pre-sensitization or healthy control sets, expanded TCRs formed significantly more large CDR3 similarity clusters, which is consistent with antigen-driven responses.

This sample's time point label indicates: pre-sensitization, week 0. The treatment or condition label, read with the paper, signifies: therapeutic diphenylcyclopropenone sensitization with weekly scalp DPC. At each patch-test visit, blood was drawn before the patch test was applied. Eligible patients were aged 18 to 70, diagnosed with alopecia, deemed suitable for DPC therapy, and excluded if pregnant. Total RNA was extracted from unfractionated whole blood that had been collected in Tempus Blood RNA tubes. The germline V end is reduced by 7 bases and the J end by 7 bases; junction bases left unmatched: 7. CDR3 length: 13 amino acids, cysteine to phenylalanine. Kept here is only the CDR3 DNA, which spans 39 bases and is read in frame from base 1. This clonotype has a handful of counts. Its recognized antigen is unknown. It has no much larger one-base neighbor in the sample; base qualities were not kept.

The clonotype comes from a woman aged 40 to 55 with alopecia areata. Some clones in this sample may be carry-over from other donors' samples. Here the sequenced sample was whole blood, taken in connection with sensitization to the hapten diphenylcyclopropenone (DPC). The chain is made from TRBV12-3 or TRBV12-4 and TRBJ1-1, with 9 bases matching TRBD1. This receptor carries the CDR3 CASMWGTGNEAFF. The DNA sequence reads TGTGCCAGCATGTGGGGGACAGGGAATGAAGCTTTCTTT.